Below, one T cell receptor beta chain is given with its context. Its target is unknown. The data were taken from a study of T cell responses to AZD1222 COVID-19 vaccine. Second-dose timings of about 4 or about 12 weeks were pooled. Using immunoSEQ multiplex PCR, the repertoire was profiled, and TCRdb retains in-frame clones only, with some absent. The sample has over 110,000 clones; roughly nine tenths are singletons. Findings and caveats of the study: Spike-wide coverage was observed for vaccine-associated CD4 TCRs, with dominant responses at 160-218 and 743-854.

With V trimmed by 1 base and J by 10 bases, 11 bases remained unmatched. This CDR3 contains 16 residues. Germline V CDR1 and CDR2: MNHEY, SMNVEV (reference sequence). This sequence was found in an adult who received the AZD1222 COVID-19 vaccine. This sequence joins TRBV27 and TRBJ2-1; 9 bases are a match to TRBD1. The sample in question was peripheral blood, obtained 28 days after the second AZD1222 dose. This CDR3 is CASSLFPGQGIWEQFF. The CDR3 DNA reads TGTGCCAGCAGTTTATTCCCGGGACAGGGAATTTGGGAGCAGTTCTTC.